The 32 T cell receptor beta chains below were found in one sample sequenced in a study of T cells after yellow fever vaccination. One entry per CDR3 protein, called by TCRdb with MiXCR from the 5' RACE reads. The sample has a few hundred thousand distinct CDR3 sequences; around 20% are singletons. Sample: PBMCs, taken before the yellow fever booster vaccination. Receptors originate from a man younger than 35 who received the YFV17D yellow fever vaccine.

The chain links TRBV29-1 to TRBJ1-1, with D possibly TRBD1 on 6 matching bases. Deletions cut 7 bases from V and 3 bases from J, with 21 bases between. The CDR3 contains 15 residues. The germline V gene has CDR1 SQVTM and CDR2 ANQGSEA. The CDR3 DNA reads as TGCAGCGCCTATCAACGGGGGGCCTCGGACACTGAAGCTTTCTTT. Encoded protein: CSAYQRGASDTEAFF.

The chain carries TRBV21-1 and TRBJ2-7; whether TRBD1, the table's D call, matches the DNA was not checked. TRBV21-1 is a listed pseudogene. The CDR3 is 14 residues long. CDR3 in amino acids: CASSLDMGRNEQYF. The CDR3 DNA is TGTGCCAGCAGCCTGGACATGGGGAGGAACGAGCAGTACTTC.

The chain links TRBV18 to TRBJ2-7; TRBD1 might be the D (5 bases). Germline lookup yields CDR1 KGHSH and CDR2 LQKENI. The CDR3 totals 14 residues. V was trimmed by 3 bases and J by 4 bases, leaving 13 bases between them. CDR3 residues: CASSPSRTQYEQYV. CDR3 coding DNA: TGTGCCAGCTCACCTTCCCGGACACAGTACGAGCAGTACGTC.

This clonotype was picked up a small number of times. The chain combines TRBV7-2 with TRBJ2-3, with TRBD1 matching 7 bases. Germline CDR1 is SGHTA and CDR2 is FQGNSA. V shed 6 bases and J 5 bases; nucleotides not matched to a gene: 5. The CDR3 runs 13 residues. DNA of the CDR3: TGTGCCAGCAGATCATCAGGGGGAGATACGCAGTATTTT. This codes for CASRSSGGDTQYF.

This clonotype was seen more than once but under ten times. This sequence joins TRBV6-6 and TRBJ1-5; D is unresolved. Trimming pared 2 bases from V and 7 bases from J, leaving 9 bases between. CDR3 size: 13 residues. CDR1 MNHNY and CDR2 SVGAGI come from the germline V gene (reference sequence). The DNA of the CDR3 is TGTGCCAGCAGTTACGGGGAGAGACAGCCCCAGCATTTT. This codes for CASSYGERQPQHF.

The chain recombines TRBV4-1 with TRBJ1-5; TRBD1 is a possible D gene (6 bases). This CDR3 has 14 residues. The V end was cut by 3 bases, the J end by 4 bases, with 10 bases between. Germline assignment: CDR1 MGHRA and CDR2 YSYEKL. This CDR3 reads CASSQGHGNQPQHF. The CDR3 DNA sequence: TGCGCCAGCAGCCAGGGACACGGTAATCAGCCCCAGCATTTT.

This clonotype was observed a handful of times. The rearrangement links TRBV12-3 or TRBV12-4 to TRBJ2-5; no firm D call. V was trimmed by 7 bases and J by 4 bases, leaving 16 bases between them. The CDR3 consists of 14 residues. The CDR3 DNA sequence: TGTGCCAGCATCCCCCCCGGCCAAGGAGAGACCCAGTACTTC. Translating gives CASIPPGQGETQYF.

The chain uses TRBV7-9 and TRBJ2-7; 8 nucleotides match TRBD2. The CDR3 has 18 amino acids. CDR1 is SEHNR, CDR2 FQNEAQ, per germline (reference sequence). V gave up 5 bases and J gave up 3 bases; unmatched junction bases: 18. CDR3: CASSLTDTPSGPLYEQYF. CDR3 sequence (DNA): TGTGCCAGCAGCCTGACTGATACCCCTAGCGGGCCCCTCTACGAGCAGTACTTC.

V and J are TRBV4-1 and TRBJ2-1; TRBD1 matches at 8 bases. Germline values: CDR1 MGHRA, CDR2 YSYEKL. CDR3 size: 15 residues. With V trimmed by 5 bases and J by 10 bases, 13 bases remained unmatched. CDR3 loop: CASSFVDRADLEQFF. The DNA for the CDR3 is TGCGCCAGCAGCTTCGTGGACAGGGCCGATTTAGAGCAGTTCTTC.

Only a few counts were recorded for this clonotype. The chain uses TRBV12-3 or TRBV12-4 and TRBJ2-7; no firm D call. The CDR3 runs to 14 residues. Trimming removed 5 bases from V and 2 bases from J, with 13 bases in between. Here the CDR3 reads CASSAPGLPYEQYF. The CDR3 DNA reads TGTGCCAGCAGTGCCCCAGGTTTGCCCTACGAGCAGTACTTC.

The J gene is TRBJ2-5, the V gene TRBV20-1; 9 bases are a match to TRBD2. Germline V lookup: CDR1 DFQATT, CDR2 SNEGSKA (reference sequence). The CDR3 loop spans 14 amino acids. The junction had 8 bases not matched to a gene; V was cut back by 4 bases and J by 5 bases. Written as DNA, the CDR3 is TGCAGTGCTACTTCAGCGGGGGGTTATGAGACCCAGTACTTC. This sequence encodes CSATSAGGYETQYF.

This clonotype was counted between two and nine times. CDR3 protein: CASSHGTGEWETQYF. The CDR3 nucleotides are TGTGCCAGCAGCCACGGGACAGGGGAGTGGGAGACCCAGTACTTC. The chain is built from TRBV11-2 and TRBJ2-5, with TRBD1 matching 10 bases. Germline values: CDR1 SGHAT, CDR2 FQNNGV. The CDR3 spans 15 residues. V lost 5 bases and J lost 5; bases outside the gene matches: 8.

The CDR3, as DNA: TGCGCCAGCAGCTTGGCAGCAGGGGGATTCTCTGAAGCTTTCTTT. Translating gives CASSLAAGGFSEAFF. This chain connects TRBV5-1 to TRBJ1-1; 7 nucleotides agree with TRBD1. Trimming removed 0 bases from V and 6 bases from J; junction bases left unmatched: 8. The CDR3 spans 15 residues. The germline CDR1 and CDR2 sequences are SGHRS and YFSETQ.

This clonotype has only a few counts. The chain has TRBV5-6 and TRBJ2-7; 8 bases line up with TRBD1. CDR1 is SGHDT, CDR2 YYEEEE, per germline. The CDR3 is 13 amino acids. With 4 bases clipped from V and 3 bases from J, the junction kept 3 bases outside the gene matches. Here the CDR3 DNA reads TGTGCCAGCAGCCGGACAGGGTTCTACGAGCAGTACGTC. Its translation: CASSRTGFYEQYV.

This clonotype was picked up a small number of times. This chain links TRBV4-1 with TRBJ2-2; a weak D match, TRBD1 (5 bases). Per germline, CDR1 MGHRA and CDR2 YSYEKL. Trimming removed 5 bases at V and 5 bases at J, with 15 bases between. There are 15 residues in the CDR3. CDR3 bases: TGCGCCAGCAGCTCTTGGGGCGGCGGAACCGGGGAGCTGTTTTTT. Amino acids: CASSSWGGGTGELFF.

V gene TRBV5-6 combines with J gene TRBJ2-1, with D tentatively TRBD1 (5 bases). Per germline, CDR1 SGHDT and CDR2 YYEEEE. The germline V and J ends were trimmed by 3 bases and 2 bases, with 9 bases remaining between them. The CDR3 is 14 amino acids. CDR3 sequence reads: CASSWTTAYNEQFF. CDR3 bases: TGTGCCAGCAGCTGGACAACAGCCTACAATGAGCAGTTCTTC.

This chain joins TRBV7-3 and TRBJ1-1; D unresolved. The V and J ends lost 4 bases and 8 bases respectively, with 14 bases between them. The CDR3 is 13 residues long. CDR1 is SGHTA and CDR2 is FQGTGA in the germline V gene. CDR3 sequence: CASSYSHDGEAFF. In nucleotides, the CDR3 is TGTGCCAGCAGCTACTCACACGACGGCGAAGCTTTCTTT. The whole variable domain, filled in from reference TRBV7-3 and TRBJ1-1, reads GAGVSQTPSNKVTEKGKYVELRCDPISGHTALYWYRQSLGQGPEFLIYFQGTGAADDSGLPNDRFFAVRPEGSVSTLKIQRTERGDSAVYLCASSYSHDGEAFFGQGTRLTVV.

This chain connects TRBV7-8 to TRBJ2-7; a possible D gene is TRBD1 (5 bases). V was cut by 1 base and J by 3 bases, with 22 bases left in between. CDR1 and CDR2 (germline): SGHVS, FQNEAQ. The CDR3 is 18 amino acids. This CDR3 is CASSLEGHPRQYIYEQYF. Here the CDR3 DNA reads TGTGCCAGCAGCTTAGAAGGGCATCCGAGACAGTACATCTACGAGCAGTACTTC.

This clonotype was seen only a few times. CDR3 loop: CASSLAMLSNTEAFF. CDR3 DNA: TGCGCCAGCAGCTTGGCAATGCTATCGAACACTGAAGCTTTCTTT. The V gene is TRBV5-1, the J gene TRBJ1-1; D remains unclear. There are 15 residues in the CDR3. Trimming removed 0 bases at V and 1 base at J, with 10 bases between. Looked up from germline, CDR1 is SGHRS and CDR2 is YFSETQ.

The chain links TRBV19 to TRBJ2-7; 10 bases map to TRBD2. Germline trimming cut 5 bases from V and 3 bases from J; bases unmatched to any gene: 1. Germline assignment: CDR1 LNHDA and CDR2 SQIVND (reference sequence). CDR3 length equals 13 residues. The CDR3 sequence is CASSGTSVYEQYF. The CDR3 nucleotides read TGTGCCAGTAGTGGGACTAGCGTCTACGAGCAGTACTTC.

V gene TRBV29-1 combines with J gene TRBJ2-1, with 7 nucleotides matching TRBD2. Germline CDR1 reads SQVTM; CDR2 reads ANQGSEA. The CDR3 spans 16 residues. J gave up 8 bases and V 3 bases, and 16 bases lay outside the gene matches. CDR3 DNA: TGCAGCGTTGATGGGCTAGCGGATACAACAGGCGATGAGCAGTTCTTC. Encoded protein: CSVDGLADTTGDEQFF.

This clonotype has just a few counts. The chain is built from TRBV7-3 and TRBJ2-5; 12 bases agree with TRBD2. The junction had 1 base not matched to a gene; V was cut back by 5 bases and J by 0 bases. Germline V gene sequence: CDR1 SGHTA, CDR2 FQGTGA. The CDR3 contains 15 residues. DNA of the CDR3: TGTGCCAGCAGCCGGACTAGCGGGGACCAAGAGACCCAGTACTTC. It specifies CASSRTSGDQETQYF.

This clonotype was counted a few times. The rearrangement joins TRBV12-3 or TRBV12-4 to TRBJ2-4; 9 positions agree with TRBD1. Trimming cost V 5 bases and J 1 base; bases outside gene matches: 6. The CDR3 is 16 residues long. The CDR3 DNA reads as TGTGCCAGCAGTCCTCGGACAGGGGAGGCCAAAAACATTCAGTACTTC. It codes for CASSPRTGEAKNIQYF.

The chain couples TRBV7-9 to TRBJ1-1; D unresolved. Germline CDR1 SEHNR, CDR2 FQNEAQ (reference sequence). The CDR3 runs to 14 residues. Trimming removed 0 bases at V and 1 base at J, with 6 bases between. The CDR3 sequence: CASSLAVENTEAFF. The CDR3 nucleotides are TGTGCCAGCAGCTTAGCAGTGGAGAACACTGAAGCTTTCTTT.

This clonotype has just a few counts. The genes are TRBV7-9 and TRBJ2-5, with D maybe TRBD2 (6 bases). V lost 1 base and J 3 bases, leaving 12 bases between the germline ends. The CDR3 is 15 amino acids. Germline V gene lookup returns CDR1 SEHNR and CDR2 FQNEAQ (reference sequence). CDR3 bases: TGTGCCAGCAGCTTAGGACTAGAATTTGAAGAGACCCAGTACTTC. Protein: CASSLGLEFEETQYF.

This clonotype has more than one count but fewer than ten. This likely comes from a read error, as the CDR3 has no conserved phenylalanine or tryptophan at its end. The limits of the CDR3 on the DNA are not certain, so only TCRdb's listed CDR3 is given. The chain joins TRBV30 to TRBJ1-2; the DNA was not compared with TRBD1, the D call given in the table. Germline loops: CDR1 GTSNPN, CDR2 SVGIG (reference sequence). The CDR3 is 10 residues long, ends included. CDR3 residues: CAWDRDRAFL.

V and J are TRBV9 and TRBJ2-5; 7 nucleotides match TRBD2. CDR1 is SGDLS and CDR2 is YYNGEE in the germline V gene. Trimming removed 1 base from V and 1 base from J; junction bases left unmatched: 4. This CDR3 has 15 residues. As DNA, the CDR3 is TGTGCCAGCAGCGTACTGTCTAGCGGCCAAGAGACCCAGTACTTC. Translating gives CASSVLSSGQETQYF. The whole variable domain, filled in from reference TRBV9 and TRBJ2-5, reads DSGVTQTPKHLITATGQRVTLRCSPRSGDLSVYWYQQSLDQGLQFLIQYYNGEERAKGNILERFSAQQFPDLHSELNLSSLELGDSALYFCASSVLSSGQETQYFGPGTRLLVL.

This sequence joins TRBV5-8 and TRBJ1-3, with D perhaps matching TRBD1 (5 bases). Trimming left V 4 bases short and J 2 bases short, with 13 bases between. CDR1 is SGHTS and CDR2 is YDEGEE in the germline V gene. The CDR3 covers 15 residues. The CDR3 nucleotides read TGTGCCAGCAGCAGTGGGGGTCAGGCTGGAAACACCATATATTTT. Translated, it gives CASSSGGQAGNTIYF.

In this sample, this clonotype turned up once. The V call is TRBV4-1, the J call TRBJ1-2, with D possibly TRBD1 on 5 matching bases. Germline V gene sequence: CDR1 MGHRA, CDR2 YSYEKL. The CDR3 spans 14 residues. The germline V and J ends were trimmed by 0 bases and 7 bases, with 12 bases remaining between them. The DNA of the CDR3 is TGCGCCAGCAGCCAAGATCTCCAGGGAACTGGCTACACCTTC. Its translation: CASSQDLQGTGYTF.

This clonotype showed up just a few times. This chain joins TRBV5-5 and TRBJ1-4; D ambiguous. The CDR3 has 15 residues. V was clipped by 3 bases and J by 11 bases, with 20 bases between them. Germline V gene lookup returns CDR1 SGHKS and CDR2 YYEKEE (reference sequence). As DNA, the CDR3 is TGTGCCAGCAGCTACGCGGTTTCTTGGGTGGAGAAACTGTTTTTT. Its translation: CASSYAVSWVEKLFF. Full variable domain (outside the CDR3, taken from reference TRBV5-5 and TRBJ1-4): DAGVTQSPTHLIKTRGQQVTLRCSPISGHKSVSWYQQVLGQGPQFIFQYYEKEERGRGNFPDRFSARQFPNYSSELNVNALLLGDSALYLCASSYAVSWVEKLFFGSGTQLSVL.

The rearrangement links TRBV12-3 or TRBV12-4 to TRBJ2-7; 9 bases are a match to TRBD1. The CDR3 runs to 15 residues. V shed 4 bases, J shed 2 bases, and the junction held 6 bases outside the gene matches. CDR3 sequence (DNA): TGTGCCAGCAGTTCGCCGGGACAGGGCGCCTACGAGCAGTACGTC. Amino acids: CASSSPGQGAYEQYV.

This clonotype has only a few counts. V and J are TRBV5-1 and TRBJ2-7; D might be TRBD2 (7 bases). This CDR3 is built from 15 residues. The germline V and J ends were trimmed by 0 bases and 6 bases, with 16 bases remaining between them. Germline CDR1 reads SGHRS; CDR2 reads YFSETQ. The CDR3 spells CASSLGQARGGEQYF. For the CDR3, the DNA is TGCGCCAGCAGCTTGGGACAGGCGAGGGGGGGCGAGCAGTACTTC.